This is a list of T cell receptor beta chains from one sample in a study of blood T cell repertoires in COVID-19. Using immunoSEQ multiplex PCR, the repertoire was profiled, and TCRdb retains in-frame clones only, with some absent. This table has a few hundred thousand clones, 70% to 90% appearing once. Sample: peripheral blood. These receptors all stem from a human donor in a cohort sampled during active COVID-19. The CDR3 runs from the conserved cysteine through the conserved F or W. The D gene is left open where the match is weak. The listing skips clone size in some rows; elsewhere it reads once, few, many or a size class.

TRBV19	TRBJ2-7	NA	NA	TGTGCCAGTAGCCCCCGCGCCAGGTACGAGCAGTACTTC	CASSPRARYEQYF
TRBV6-6	TRBJ2-2	NA	NA	TGTGCCAGCAGTCCATACAAACAAAACAGGCGAGCGAACACCGGGGAGCTGTTTTTT	CASSPYKQNRRANTGELFF
TRBV12-3/TRBV12-4	TRBJ1-2	NA	TRBD1	TGTGCCAGCAGTCAGGACAGGGTCGGTGGCTACACCTTC	CASSQDRVGGYTF
TRBV27	TRBJ2-4	NA	TRBD1	TGTGCCAGCAGTAGGGGACAGGGGGTTGGCCAAAACATTCAGTACTTC	CASSRGQGVGQNIQYF
TRBV5-4	TRBJ1-1	NA	TRBD1	TGTGCCAGCAGCACAAAGACAGGGGGGGACACTGAAGCTTTCTTT	CASSTKTGGDTEAFF
TRBV6-5	TRBJ1-1	NA	NA	TGTGCCAGCAGTTACTCGAGGACAGCCCCTACTGAAGCTTTCTTT	CASSYSRTAPTEAFF
TRBV19	TRBJ2-6	NA	NA	TGTGCCAGTAGCCCGATCGAGCTCTCTGGGGCCAACGTCCTGACTTTC	CASSPIELSGANVLTF
TRBV30	TRBJ1-3	NA	NA	TGTGCCTGGACAACTTTTTCTGGAAACACCATATATTTT	CAWTTFSGNTIYF
TRBV7-6	TRBJ2-7	NA	TRBD1	TGTGCCAGCAGCTTAGGGCTGTGGACAGGGGAGAAGTACTTC	CASSLGLWTGEKYF
TRBV6-2/TRBV6-3	TRBJ1-6	few	NA	TGTGCCAGCAACCCCAGCTCCTATAATTCACCCCTCCACTTT	CASNPSSYNSPLHF
TRBV4-1	TRBJ2-1	NA	TRBD2	TGCGCCAGCAGCCTCCCACGCGGGGGGGCCGGGAATGAGCAGTTCTTC	CASSLPRGGAGNEQFF
TRBV10-3	TRBJ2-3	NA	TRBD2	TGTGCCATTCGAGCGGGGGGAACTTTTAGGGCAGATACGCAGTATTTT	CAIRAGGTFRADTQYF
TRBV7-2	TRBJ2-7	NA	TRBD1	TGTGCCAGCAGCTTAGCCCCAGGGACAGCCTACGAGCAGTACTTC	CASSLAPGTAYEQYF
TRBV30	TRBJ1-5	few	NA	TGTGCCTGGAGTATTGGAGGGAATCAGCCCCAGCATTTT	CAWSIGGNQPQHF
TRBV12-5	TRBJ1-5	NA	NA	TGTGCTAGTGGTAAGGGGCAGCGGGATCAGCCCCAGCATTTT	CASGKGQRDQPQHF
TRBV27	TRBJ2-1	once	NA	TGTGCCAGCAGTTTGCGGGGCAGCTCCTACAATGAGCAGTTCTTC	CASSLRGSSYNEQFF
TRBV25-1	TRBJ1-1	NA	NA	TGTGCCAGCAGTGAACTCACTGAAGCTTTCTTT	CASSELTEAFF
TRBV12-5	TRBJ1-2	NA	NA	TGTGCTAGTGGTCTTTATGGGGGAGGGTTAGGTGGCTACACCTTC	CASGLYGGGLGGYTF
TRBV6-1	TRBJ1-6	NA	NA	TGTGCCAGCAGTGAATATCCCCCCCGTGTTGGGGGGATCCGTTCACCCCTCCACTTT	CASSEYPPRVGGIRSPLHF
TRBV10-3	TRBJ2-1	NA	NA	TGTGCCATCAGTGAGGTAACTAGGACTAACAATGAGCAGTTCTTC	CAISEVTRTNNEQFF
TRBV6-5	TRBJ2-7	NA	TRBD1	TGTGCCAGCCCACCCCCCGGACAGGGGGTCTACGAGCAGTACTTC	CASPPPGQGVYEQYF
TRBV19	TRBJ2-2	NA	NA	TGTGCCAGTAGTATAGCCGGGGTTCGGGGCGGGGAGCTGTTTTTT	CASSIAGVRGGELFF
TRBV27	TRBJ1-2	NA	TRBD1	TGTGCCAGCAGTCCGACAGGGGGCGCCTATGGCTACACCTTC	CASSPTGGAYGYTF
TRBV13	TRBJ1-6	NA	TRBD1	TGTGCCAGCAGCTTCCGGACAGGGTATAATTCACCCCTCCACTTT	CASSFRTGYNSPLHF
TRBV6-4	TRBJ1-5	NA	NA	TGTGCCAGCAGTGTCGCGGAGCCCCAGCATTTT	CASSVAEPQHF
TRBV14	TRBJ2-1	NA	NA	TGTGCCAGCAGCCCCGGGATGGGGCGGGGTATTGAGCAGTTCTTC	CASSPGMGRGIEQFF
TRBV5-1	TRBJ1-1	few	NA	TGCGCCAGCAGCACGACGGGGATGAACACTGAAGCTTTCTTT	CASSTTGMNTEAFF
TRBV29-1	TRBJ1-2	NA	TRBD1	TGCAGCGTCGGGACAGGGGGATTTGGGCGCGGTAACTATGGCTACACCTTC	CSVGTGGFGRGNYGYTF
TRBV19	TRBJ1-6	NA	TRBD1	TGTGCCAGTAGTATGGACAGGGAAATCTCACCCCTCCACTTT	CASSMDREISPLHF
TRBV6-2/TRBV6-3	TRBJ2-3	few	NA	TGTGCCAGCAGTTACTCAGTCTACCCCACAGATACGCAGTATTTT	CASSYSVYPTDTQYF
TRBV7-3	TRBJ1-2	NA	NA	TGTGCCAGCAGCCCCGAGACTGCCCTCGCCTGGGGCTACACCTTC	CASSPETALAWGYTF
TRBV3-1/TRBV3-2	TRBJ2-3	once	NA	TGTGCCAGCAGCCAAGAGGGGAGCTCGGGAGATACGCAGTATTTT	CASSQEGSSGDTQYF
TRBV30	TRBJ1-4	NA	TRBD1	TGTGCCTGGACCCCCACTCCGACAGGGGAGAAACTGTTTTTT	CAWTPTPTGEKLFF
TRBV7-9	TRBJ1-2	once	NA	TGTGCCAGCAGCTTATCCGTCGGCTACACCTTC	CASSLSVGYTF
TRBV7-6	TRBJ2-1	NA	NA	TGTGCCAGCAGCGCTCGTCTAGGCGAGCAGTTCTTC	CASSARLGEQFF
TRBV6-6	TRBJ2-3	NA	TRBD1	TGTGCCAGCAGTCTATCCGGGACAGGTCGGGCCACAGATACGCAGTATTTT	CASSLSGTGRATDTQYF
TRBV7-2	TRBJ1-1	NA	TRBD1	TGTGCCAGCAGTTACCGACAGGGATCGAACACTGAAGCTTTCTTT	CASSYRQGSNTEAFF
TRBV6-1	TRBJ1-1	NA	NA	TGTGCCAGCAGTGACAGGGCATACACTGAAGCTTTCTTT	CASSDRAYTEAFF
TRBV6-1	TRBJ2-6	NA	TRBD1	TGTGCCAGCAGTGATCGGGACAGGGGTTCTGGGGCCAACGTCCTGACTTTC	CASSDRDRGSGANVLTF
TRBV18	TRBJ2-1	NA	NA	TGTGCCAGCTCACGCCTACGGGGGGCAGAACATTACAATGAGCAGTTCTTC	CASSRLRGAEHYNEQFF
TRBV29-1	TRBJ2-1	few	TRBD2	TGCAGCGTGGGGACTAGCGGGCGCAATGAGCAGTTCTTC	CSVGTSGRNEQFF
TRBV5-1	TRBJ2-3	NA	TRBD2	TGCGCCAGCAGCTTGGGGACTAGCGGTACAACAGATACGCAGTATTTT	CASSLGTSGTTDTQYF
TRBV30	TRBJ2-7	NA	NA	TGTGCCTGGAGTAGGGGAGGTACCTACGAGCAGTACTTC	CAWSRGGTYEQYF
TRBV30	TRBJ1-5	NA	TRBD1	TGTGCCTGGAGTGCGGGACAGGGAAATCAGCCCCAGCATTTT	CAWSAGQGNQPQHF
TRBV7-8	TRBJ1-6	once	NA	TGTGCCAGCAGCTTAGGAAACAGAAATTCACCCCTCCACTTT	CASSLGNRNSPLHF
TRBV6-2/TRBV6-3	TRBJ2-7	NA	NA	TGTGCCAGCAGTTACCTTCCGACAGGGGAGGGCTACGAGCAGTACTTC	CASSYLPTGEGYEQYF
TRBV6-6	TRBJ2-7	NA	NA	TGTGCCAGCAGACAAGACAGGACCTTCTACGAGCAGTACTTC	CASRQDRTFYEQYF
TRBV5-6	TRBJ1-2	NA	TRBD1	TGTGCCAGCAGCTTGGGGACAGGGACGGAGGGCTACACCTTC	CASSLGTGTEGYTF
TRBV7-9	TRBJ1-2	NA	NA	TGTGCCAGCAGCCCGCGACAGGCCTATGGCTACACCTTC	CASSPRQAYGYTF
TRBV2	TRBJ1-5	NA	NA	TGTGCCAGCAGTGAGGGGCCTAGCAATCAGCCCCAGCATTTT	CASSEGPSNQPQHF
TRBV5-1	TRBJ1-6	once	TRBD1	TGCGCCAGCAGCGTAATCTCCGGGACAGTCAATTCACCCCTCCACTTT	CASSVISGTVNSPLHF
TRBV7-2	TRBJ1-3	many	NA	TGTGCCAGCAGTCCCTCACTCAGGAACACCATATATTTT	CASSPSLRNTIYF
TRBV7-9	TRBJ1-4	once	NA	TGTGCCAGCAGCTTAGCCGGACTGAATGAAAAACTGTTTTTT	CASSLAGLNEKLFF
TRBV2	TRBJ1-1	NA	TRBD1	TGTGCCAGCAGTAACGCAGGGGGGCGAAGCACTGAAGCTTTCTTT	CASSNAGGRSTEAFF